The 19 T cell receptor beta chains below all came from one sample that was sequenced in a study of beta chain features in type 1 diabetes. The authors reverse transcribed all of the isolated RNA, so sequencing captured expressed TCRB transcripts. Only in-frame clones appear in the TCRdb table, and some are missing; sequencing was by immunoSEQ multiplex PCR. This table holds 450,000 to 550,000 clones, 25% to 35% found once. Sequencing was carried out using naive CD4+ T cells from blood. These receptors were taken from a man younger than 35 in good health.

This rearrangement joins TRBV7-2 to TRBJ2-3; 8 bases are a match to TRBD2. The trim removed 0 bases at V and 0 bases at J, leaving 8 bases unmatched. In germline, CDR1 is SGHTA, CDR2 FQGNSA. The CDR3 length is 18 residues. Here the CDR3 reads CASSLAPASGPSTDTQYF. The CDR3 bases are TGTGCCAGCAGCTTAGCGCCGGCTAGCGGGCCCAGCACAGATACGCAGTATTTT.

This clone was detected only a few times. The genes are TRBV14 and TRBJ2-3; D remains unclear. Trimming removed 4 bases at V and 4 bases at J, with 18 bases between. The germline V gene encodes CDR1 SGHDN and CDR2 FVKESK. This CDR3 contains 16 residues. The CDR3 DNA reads TGTGCCAGCAGCCCACAAGAGATGCCGGGCCCAGATACGCAGTATTTT. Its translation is CASSPQEMPGPDTQYF.

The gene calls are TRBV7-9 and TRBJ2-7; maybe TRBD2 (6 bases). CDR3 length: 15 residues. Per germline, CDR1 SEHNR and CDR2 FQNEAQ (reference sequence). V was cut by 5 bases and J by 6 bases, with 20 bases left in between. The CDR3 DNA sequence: TGTGCCAGCAGCCAGCAGGGACTTTCCTCGAGCGAGCAGTACTTC. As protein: CASSQQGLSSSEQYF.

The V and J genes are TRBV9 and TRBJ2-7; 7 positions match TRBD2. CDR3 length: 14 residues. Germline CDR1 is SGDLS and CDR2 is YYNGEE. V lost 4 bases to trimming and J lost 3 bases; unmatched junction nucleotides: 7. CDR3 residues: CASSWESSGYEQYF. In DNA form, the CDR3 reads TGTGCCAGCAGCTGGGAGTCTAGCGGCTACGAGCAGTACTTC.

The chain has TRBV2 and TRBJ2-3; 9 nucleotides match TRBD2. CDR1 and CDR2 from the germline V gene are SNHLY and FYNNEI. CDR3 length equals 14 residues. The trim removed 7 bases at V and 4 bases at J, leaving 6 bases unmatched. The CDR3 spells CASTGTSMPDTQYF. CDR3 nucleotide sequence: TGTGCCAGCACGGGGACTAGCATGCCAGATACGCAGTATTTT. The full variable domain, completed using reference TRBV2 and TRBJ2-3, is EPEVTQTPSHQVTQMGQEVILRCVPISNHLYFYWYRQILGQKVEFLVSFYNNEISEKSEIFDDQFSVERPDGSNFTLKIRSTKLEDSAMYFCASTGTSMPDTQYFGPGTRLTVL.

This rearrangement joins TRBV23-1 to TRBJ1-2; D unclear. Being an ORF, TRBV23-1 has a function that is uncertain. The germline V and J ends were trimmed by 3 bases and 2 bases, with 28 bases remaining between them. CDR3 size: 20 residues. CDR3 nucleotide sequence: TGCGCCAGCAGTCAGTTCGATTACCCGGGCCCTGTAAAGAGAAACTATGGCTACACCTTC. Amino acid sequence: CASSQFDYPGPVKRNYGYTF.

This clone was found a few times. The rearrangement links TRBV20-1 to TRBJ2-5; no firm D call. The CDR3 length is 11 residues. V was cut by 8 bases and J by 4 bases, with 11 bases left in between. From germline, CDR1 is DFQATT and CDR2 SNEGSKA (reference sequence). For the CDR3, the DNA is TGCAGTACCCATGTTGTAGAGACCCAGTACTTC. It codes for CSTHVVETQYF.

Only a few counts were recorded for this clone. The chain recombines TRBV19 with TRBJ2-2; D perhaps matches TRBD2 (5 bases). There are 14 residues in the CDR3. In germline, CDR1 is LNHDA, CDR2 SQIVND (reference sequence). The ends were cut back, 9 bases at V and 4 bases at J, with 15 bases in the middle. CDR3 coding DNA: TGTGCCAGCCTAGCCGCCCGGGGCACCGGGGAGCTGTTTTTT. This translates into CASLAARGTGELFF.

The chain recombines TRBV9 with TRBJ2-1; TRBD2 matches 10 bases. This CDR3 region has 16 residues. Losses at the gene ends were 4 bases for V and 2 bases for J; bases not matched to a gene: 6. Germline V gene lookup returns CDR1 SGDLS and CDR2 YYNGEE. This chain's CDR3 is CASSRTSGTAYNEQFF. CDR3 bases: TGTGCCAGCAGCAGAACTAGCGGGACGGCCTACAATGAGCAGTTCTTC. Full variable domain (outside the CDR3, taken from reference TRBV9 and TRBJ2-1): DSGVTQTPKHLITATGQRVTLRCSPRSGDLSVYWYQQSLDQGLQFLIQYYNGEERAKGNILERFSAQQFPDLHSELNLSSLELGDSALYFCASSRTSGTAYNEQFFGPGTRLTVL.

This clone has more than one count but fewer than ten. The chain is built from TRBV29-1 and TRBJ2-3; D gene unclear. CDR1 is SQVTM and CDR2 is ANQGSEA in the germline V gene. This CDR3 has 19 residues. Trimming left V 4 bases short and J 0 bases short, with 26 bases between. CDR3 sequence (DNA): TGCAGCGTTGCGCGAGTCCAGGAGAGGCCCTACTCTAGCACAGATACGCAGTATTTT. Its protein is CSVARVQERPYSSTDTQYF.

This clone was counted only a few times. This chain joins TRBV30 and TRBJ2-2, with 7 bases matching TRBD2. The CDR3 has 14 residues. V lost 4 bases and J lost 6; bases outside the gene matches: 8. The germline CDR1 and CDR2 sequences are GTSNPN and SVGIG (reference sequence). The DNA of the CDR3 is TGTGCCTGGAAATCGGTGACTAGCCCCGGGGAGCTGTTTTTT. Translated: CAWKSVTSPGELFF.

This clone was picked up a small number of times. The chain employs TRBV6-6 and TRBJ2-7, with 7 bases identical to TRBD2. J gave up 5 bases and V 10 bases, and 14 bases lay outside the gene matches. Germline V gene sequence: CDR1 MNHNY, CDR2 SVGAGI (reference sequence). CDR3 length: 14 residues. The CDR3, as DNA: TGTGCCATCGCCGCGGGGAGGGAGATCAACGAGCAGTACTTC. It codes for CAIAAGREINEQYF.

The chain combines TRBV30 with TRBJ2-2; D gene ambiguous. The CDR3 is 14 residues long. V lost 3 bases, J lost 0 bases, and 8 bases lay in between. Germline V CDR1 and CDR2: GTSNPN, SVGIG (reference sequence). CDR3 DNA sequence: TGTGCCTGGAGGGGCAGGTCGAACACCGGGGAGCTGTTTTTT. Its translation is CAWRGRSNTGELFF. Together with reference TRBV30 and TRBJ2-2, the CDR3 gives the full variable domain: SQTIHQWPATLVQPVGSPLSLECTVEGTSNPNLYWYRQAAGRGLQLLFYSVGIGQISSEVPQNLSASRPQDRQFILSSKKLLLSDSGFYLCAWRGRSNTGELFFGEGSRLTVL.

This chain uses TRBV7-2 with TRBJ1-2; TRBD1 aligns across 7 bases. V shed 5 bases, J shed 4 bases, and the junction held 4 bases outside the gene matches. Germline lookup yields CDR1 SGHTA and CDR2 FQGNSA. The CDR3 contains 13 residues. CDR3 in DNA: TGTGCCAGCAGCCGACAGGGAAGCTATGGCTACACCTTC. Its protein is CASSRQGSYGYTF.

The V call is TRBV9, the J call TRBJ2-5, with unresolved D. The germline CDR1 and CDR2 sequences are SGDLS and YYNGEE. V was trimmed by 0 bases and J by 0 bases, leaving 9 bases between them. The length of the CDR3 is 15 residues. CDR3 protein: CASSVAVGYQETQYF. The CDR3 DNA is TGTGCCAGCAGCGTAGCTGTCGGGTACCAAGAGACCCAGTACTTC.

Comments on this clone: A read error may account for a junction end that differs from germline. The CDR3 is CAWSPGGDSSGVF. The CDR3 DNA follows: TGTGCCTGGTCACCCGGGGGCGACTCCTCCGGGGTCTTC. The genes are TRBV30 and TRBJ1-2, with D perhaps matching TRBD1 (6 bases). From germline, CDR1 is GTSNPN and CDR2 SVGIG (reference sequence). CDR3 length: 13 amino acids.

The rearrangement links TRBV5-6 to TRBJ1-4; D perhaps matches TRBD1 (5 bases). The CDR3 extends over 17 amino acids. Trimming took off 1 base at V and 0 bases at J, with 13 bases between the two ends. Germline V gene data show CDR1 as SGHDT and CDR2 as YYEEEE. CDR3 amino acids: CASSLNQGAATNEKLFF. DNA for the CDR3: TGTGCCAGCAGCTTGAATCAGGGTGCGGCAACTAATGAAAAACTGTTTTTT.

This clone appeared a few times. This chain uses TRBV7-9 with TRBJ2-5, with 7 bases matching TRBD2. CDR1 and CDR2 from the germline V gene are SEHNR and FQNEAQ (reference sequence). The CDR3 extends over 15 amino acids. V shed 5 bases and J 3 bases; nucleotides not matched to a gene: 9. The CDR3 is CASSPRGAGEETQYF. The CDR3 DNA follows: TGTGCCAGCAGCCCCCGAGGGGCGGGAGAAGAGACCCAGTACTTC.

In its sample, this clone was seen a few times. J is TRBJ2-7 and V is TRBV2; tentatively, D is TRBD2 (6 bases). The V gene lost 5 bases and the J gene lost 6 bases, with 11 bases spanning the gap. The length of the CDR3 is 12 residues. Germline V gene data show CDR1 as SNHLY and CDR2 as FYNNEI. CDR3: CASSLPTSEQYF. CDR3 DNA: TGTGCCAGCAGTCTTCCGACTAGCGAGCAGTACTTC.